The next 20 T cell receptor beta chains were all read from a single sample in a study of CD8+ T cells in alopecia areata. Extracted RNA was reverse transcribed, and the resulting cDNA served as sequencing template. Assay used: immunoSEQ multiplex PCR; TCRdb lists only in-frame clones, some missing. The sample includes 130,000 to 150,000 clones, over 80% seen only once; the top ten take roughly 16%. The starting material was CD8+ T cells sorted from blood, obtained at week 0. The source is a human donor with alopecia areata.

The chain couples TRBV6-5 to TRBJ2-3; D possibly corresponds to TRBD1 (6 bases). V dropped 2 bases and J dropped 2 bases, with 8 bases sitting between them. Germline V gene lookup returns CDR1 MNHEY and CDR2 SVGAGI. This CDR3 spans 14 amino acids. The CDR3 loop reads CASSYRDNTDTQYF. Written as DNA, the CDR3 is TGTGCCAGCAGTTACCGGGACAACACAGATACGCAGTATTTT.

The chain uses TRBV7-9 and TRBJ2-7; D could derive from TRBD1 or TRBD2 (7 bases each). V lost 8 bases and J 4 bases, leaving 18 bases between the germline ends. CDR3 length equals 14 residues. Germline CDR1 and CDR2: SEHNR and FQNEAQ (reference sequence). As DNA, the CDR3 is TGTGCCAGCCTGGGGGAGGGGGCGCTGTACGAGCAGTACTTC. It translates to CASLGEGALYEQYF.

CDR3 protein: CASSPTSYEQYF. The CDR3 nucleotides are TGTGCCAGTAGCCCAACCTCCTACGAGCAGTACTTC. The rearrangement links TRBV19 to TRBJ2-7; no firm D call. CDR1 LNHDA and CDR2 SQIVND come from the germline V gene (reference sequence). The CDR3 covers 12 residues. V lost 6 bases to trimming and J lost 0 bases, with 6 bases between them. The complete variable domain, with remaining parts taken from reference TRBV19 and TRBJ2-7, reads DGGITQSPKYLFRKEGQNVTLSCEQNLNHDAMYWYRQDPGQGLRLIYYSQIVNDFQKGDIAEGYSVSREKKESFPLTVTSAQKNPTAFYLCASSPTSYEQYFGPGTRLTVT.

This clone has only one observation. J is TRBJ2-7 and V is TRBV5-4; tentative D call: TRBD1 (7 bases). The CDR3 has 15 residues. V lost 4 bases, J lost 4 bases, and 18 bases lay in between. The germline V gene has CDR1 SGHNT and CDR2 YYREEE (reference sequence). The CDR3 bases are TGTGCCAGCAGCCCCATGGGGGGACAGAAGTACGAGCAGTACTTC. Translated, it gives CASSPMGGQKYEQYF.

The chain recombines TRBV29-1 with TRBJ2-3; weak D call: TRBD2 (6 bases). Germline values: CDR1 SQVTM, CDR2 ANQGSEA. Deletions cut 5 bases from V and 2 bases from J, with 11 bases between. CDR3 length: 13 residues. The CDR3 region is CSVPGAHTDTQYF. The DNA for the CDR3 is TGCAGCGTTCCGGGAGCTCACACAGATACGCAGTATTTT.

The gene calls are TRBV27 and TRBJ2-2, with D uncertain. The V and J ends lost 3 bases and 0 bases respectively, with 11 bases between them. CDR1 MNHEY and CDR2 SMNVEV come from the germline V gene (reference sequence). This CDR3 spans 16 amino acids. The DNA for the CDR3 is TGTGCCAGCAGTTTCCTCTCTTACGCGAACACCGGGGAGCTGTTTTTT. Translating it yields CASSFLSYANTGELFF.

The rearrangement joins TRBV25-1 to TRBJ2-5; 10 positions agree with TRBD1. This CDR3 has 14 amino acids. The germline gives CDR1 MGHDK, CDR2 SYGVNS. J gave up 4 bases and V 5 bases, and 4 bases lay outside the gene matches. The CDR3, as DNA: TGTGCCAGCAGTCCGGGACAGGGGCTAGAGACCCAGTACTTC. Translated: CASSPGQGLETQYF.

V is TRBV9 and J is TRBJ2-5; 10 nucleotides agree with TRBD2. This CDR3 has 16 amino acids. Germline-derived CDR1 and CDR2 are SGDLS and YYNGEE. V was clipped by 2 bases and J by 2 bases; unmatched bases: 6. CDR3 amino acids: CASSVYGLAAQETQYF. CDR3 nucleotide sequence: TGTGCCAGCAGCGTTTATGGACTAGCGGCACAAGAGACCCAGTACTTC. The full variable domain, in which reference TRBV9 and TRBJ2-5 provide the parts outside the CDR3, is DSGVTQTPKHLITATGQRVTLRCSPRSGDLSVYWYQQSLDQGLQFLIQYYNGEERAKGNILERFSAQQFPDLHSELNLSSLELGDSALYFCASSVYGLAAQETQYFGPGTRLLVL.

The chain joins TRBV7-9 to TRBJ2-7; D uncertain. This CDR3 contains 15 residues. Germline V gene lookup returns CDR1 SEHNR and CDR2 FQNEAQ (reference sequence). V was clipped by 5 bases and J by 2 bases, with 16 bases between them. The CDR3: CASSNHLGPTYEQYF. CDR3 sequence (DNA): TGTGCCAGCAGCAATCATCTTGGGCCCACCTACGAGCAGTACTTC. The entire variable domain, with the rest obtained from reference TRBV7-9 and TRBJ2-7, is as follows: DTGVSQNPRHKITKRGQNVTFRCDPISEHNRLYWYRQTLGQGPEFLTYFQNEAQLEKSRLLSDRFSAERPKGSFSTLEIQRTEQGDSAMYLCASSNHLGPTYEQYFGPGTRLTVT.

The chain couples TRBV12-5 to TRBJ2-7; tentatively, D is TRBD1 (6 bases). V gave up 5 bases and J gave up 2 bases, with 13 bases separating them. The CDR3 totals 14 residues. The germline V gene has CDR1 LGHNT and CDR2 FRNRAP. In nucleotides, the CDR3 is TGTGCTAGTGGTGACAGGTCAGGGACCTACGAGCAGTACTTC. Its protein is CASGDRSGTYEQYF.

The chain combines TRBV7-2 with TRBJ2-7; 7 bases fit TRBD1. The CDR3 runs 15 residues. V dropped 3 bases and J dropped 1; count of bases not matched to a gene: 6. Per germline, CDR1 SGHTA and CDR2 FQGNSA. This chain's CDR3 is CASSFSGTESYEQYF. The DNA of the CDR3 is TGTGCCAGCAGCTTTTCGGGGACAGAGTCCTACGAGCAGTACTTC.

The chain employs TRBV13 and TRBJ2-7; 14 bases match TRBD2. Germline V gene data show CDR1 as PRHDT and CDR2 as FYEKMQ (reference sequence). V lost 5 bases to trimming and J lost 5 bases; unmatched junction nucleotides: 2. CDR3 length: 14 residues. DNA of the CDR3: TGTGCCAGCAGCCAGGGACTAGCGGGAGACGAGCAGTACTTC. It yields the protein CASSQGLAGDEQYF.

The chain carries TRBV7-9 and TRBJ2-3; 7 bases are a match to TRBD1. CDR3 length: 14 residues. Germline CDR1 and CDR2: SEHNR and FQNEAQ (reference sequence). Unmatched junction bases numbered 8, after V lost 11 bases and J lost 0 bases. DNA for the CDR3: TGTGCCTGGCACGACAGGGCCAGCACAGATACGCAGTATTTT. Translation: CAWHDRASTDTQYF.

CDR3 DNA: TGTGCCAGCTCACCGGGGGGTACTACGTCCTACGAGCAGTACTTC. Translation gives CASSPGGTTSYEQYF. This chain uses TRBV18 with TRBJ2-7, with a weak D call TRBD2 (6 bases). V was trimmed by 3 bases and J by 1 base, leaving 13 bases between them. The CDR3 is 15 amino acids. Looked up from germline, CDR1 is KGHSH and CDR2 is LQKENI.

The J gene is TRBJ2-1, the V gene TRBV11-3, with TRBD2 identical over 7 bases. The CDR3 is 15 amino acids. CDR1 is SGHNT and CDR2 is YENEEA in the germline V gene. The junction had 4 bases not matched to a gene; V was cut back by 1 base and J by 4 bases. The CDR3, as DNA: TGTGCCAGCAGCTTAGGGGCGGGGGTGTACAATGAGCAGTTCTTC. It specifies CASSLGAGVYNEQFF.

The chain links TRBV27 to TRBJ2-7; D uncertain. The CDR3 loop spans 13 amino acids. The V gene's germline CDR1 is MNHEY and CDR2 SMNVEV (reference sequence). V was pared by 3 bases and J by 3 bases, with 9 bases between. DNA of the CDR3: TGTGCCAGCAGTTTTGGGCAGATCTACGAGCAGTACTTC. It yields the protein CASSFGQIYEQYF.

V is TRBV10-3 and J is TRBJ2-7, with D perhaps matching TRBD1 (5 bases). V dropped 6 bases and J dropped 5 bases, with 8 bases sitting between them. Germline V gives CDR1 ENHRY, CDR2 SYGVKD. CDR3 length: 11 residues. The CDR3 is CAIRDTHEQYF. CDR3 coding DNA: TGTGCCATCAGGGACACTCACGAGCAGTACTTC.

This chain connects TRBV11-2 to TRBJ2-1, with D unresolved. This CDR3 spans 12 amino acids. V dropped 0 bases and J dropped 7 bases, with 4 bases sitting between them. Per germline, CDR1 SGHAT and CDR2 FQNNGV. For the CDR3, the DNA is TGTGCCAGCAGCTTAGATAGGAATGAGCAGTTCTTC. Amino acids: CASSLDRNEQFF.

V gene TRBV9 combines with J gene TRBJ2-2; 10 bases are a match to TRBD2. CDR3 size: 17 residues. The trim removed 0 bases at V and 6 bases at J, leaving 8 bases unmatched. Germline V gives CDR1 SGDLS, CDR2 YYNGEE. In DNA, the CDR3 is TGTGCCAGCAGCGTAGGCGCTAGCGGGAGCCTGGCCGGGGAGCTGTTTTTT. It specifies CASSVGASGSLAGELFF.

The V call is TRBV4-1, the J call TRBJ2-1; 9 bases fit TRBD2. This CDR3 is built from 15 residues. V gave up 4 bases and J gave up 6 bases; unmatched junction bases: 7. Per the germline V gene, CDR1 is MGHRA and CDR2 is YSYEKL. In DNA form, the CDR3 reads TGCGCCAGCAGCCCGCGGGGGGGCCAGGTCAATGAGCAGTTCTTC. Translated: CASSPRGGQVNEQFF.